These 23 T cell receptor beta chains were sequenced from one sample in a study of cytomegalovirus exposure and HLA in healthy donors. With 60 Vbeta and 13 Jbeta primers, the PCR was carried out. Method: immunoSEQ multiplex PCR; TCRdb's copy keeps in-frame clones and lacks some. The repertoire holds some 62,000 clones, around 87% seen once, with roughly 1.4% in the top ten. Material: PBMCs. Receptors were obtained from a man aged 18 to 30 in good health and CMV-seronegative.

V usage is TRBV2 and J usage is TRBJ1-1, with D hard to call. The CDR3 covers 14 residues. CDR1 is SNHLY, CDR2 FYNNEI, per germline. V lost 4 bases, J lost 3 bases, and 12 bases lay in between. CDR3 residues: CASSVEGVDTEAFF. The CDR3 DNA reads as TGTGCCAGCAGTGTGGAGGGTGTGGACACTGAAGCTTTCTTT.

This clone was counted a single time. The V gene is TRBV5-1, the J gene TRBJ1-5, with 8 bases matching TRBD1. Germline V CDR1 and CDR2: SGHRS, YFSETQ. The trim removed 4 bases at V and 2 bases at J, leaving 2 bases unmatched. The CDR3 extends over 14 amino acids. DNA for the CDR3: TGCGCCAGCAGCACGACAGGGGGCAATCAGCCCCAGCATTTT. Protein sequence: CASSTTGGNQPQHF.

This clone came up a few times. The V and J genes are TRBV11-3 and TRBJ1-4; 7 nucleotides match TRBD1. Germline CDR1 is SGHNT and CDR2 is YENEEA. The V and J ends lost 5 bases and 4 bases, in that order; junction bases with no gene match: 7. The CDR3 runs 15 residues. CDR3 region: CASSLGTVSNEKLFF. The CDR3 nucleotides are TGTGCCAGCAGCCTTGGGACAGTCAGTAATGAAAAACTGTTTTTT.

This chain's CDR3 is CASSLGDSPGEKLFF. CDR3 in DNA: TGCGCCAGCAGCCTTGGGGACAGCCCCGGGGAAAAACTGTTTTTT. J is TRBJ1-4 and V is TRBV5-1; 7 positions agree with TRBD1. This CDR3 has 15 amino acids. Germline V CDR1 and CDR2: SGHRS, YFSETQ. V gave up 4 bases and J gave up 8 bases; unmatched junction bases: 11. Supplemented by reference TRBV5-1 and TRBJ1-4, the full variable domain reads KAGVTQTPRYLIKTRGQQVTLSCSPISGHRSVSWYQQTPGQGLQFLFEYFSETQRNKGNFPGRFSGRQFSNSRSEMNVSTLELGDSALYLCASSLGDSPGEKLFFGSGTQLSVL.

The CDR3 reads CASSGARGDTQYF. CDR3 nucleotide sequence: TGTGCCAGCTCAGGTGCCAGGGGAGATACGCAGTATTTT. This chain joins TRBV18 and TRBJ2-3, with a weak D call TRBD1 (6 bases). Germline CDR1 and CDR2: KGHSH and LQKENI. V was clipped by 5 bases and J by 5 bases, with 11 bases between them. This CDR3 spans 13 amino acids.

In DNA form, the CDR3 reads TGTGCCAGCAGCCGTACTAGCGGGGGGACAGAGACCCAGTACTTC. It specifies CASSRTSGGTETQYF. The V and J genes are TRBV4-2 and TRBJ2-5; 12 positions match TRBD2. Trimming took 4 bases from V and 4 from J; bases not matched to a gene: 4. The CDR3 totals 15 residues. CDR1 is LGHNA, CDR2 YNFKEQ, per germline.

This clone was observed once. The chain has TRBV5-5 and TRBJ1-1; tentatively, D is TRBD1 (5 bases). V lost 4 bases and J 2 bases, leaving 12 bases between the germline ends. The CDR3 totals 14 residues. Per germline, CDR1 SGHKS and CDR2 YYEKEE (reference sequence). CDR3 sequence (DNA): TGTGCCAGCAGCATCGACAGTACCAACACTGAAGCTTTCTTT. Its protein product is CASSIDSTNTEAFF.

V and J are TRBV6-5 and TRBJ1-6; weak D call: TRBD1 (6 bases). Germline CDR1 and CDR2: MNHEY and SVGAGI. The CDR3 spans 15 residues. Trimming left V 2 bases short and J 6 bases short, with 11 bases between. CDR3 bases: TGTGCCAGCAGTTACGGGGGCCAGCTTAATTCACCCCTCCACTTT. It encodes CASSYGGQLNSPLHF.

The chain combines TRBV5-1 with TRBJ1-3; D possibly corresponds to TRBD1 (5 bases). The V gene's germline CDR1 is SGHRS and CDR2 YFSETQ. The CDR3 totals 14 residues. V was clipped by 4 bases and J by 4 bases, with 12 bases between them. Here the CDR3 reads CASSREDMGNTIYF. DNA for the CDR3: TGCGCCAGCAGCCGGGAGGACATGGGAAACACCATATATTTT.

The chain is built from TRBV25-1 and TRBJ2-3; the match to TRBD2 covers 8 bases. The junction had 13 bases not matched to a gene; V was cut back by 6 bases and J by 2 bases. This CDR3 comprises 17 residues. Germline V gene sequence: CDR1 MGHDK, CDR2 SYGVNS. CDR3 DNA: TGTGCCAGCAGCCCCCCTGCAGCGGGGGCCCCCACAGATACGCAGTATTTT. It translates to CASSPPAAGAPTDTQYF.

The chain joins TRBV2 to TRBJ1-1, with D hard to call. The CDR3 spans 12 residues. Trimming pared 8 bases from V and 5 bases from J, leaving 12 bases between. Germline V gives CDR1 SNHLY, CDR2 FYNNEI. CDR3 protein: CASRIEWTEAFF. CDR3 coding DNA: TGTGCCAGCCGTATCGAGTGGACTGAAGCTTTCTTT.

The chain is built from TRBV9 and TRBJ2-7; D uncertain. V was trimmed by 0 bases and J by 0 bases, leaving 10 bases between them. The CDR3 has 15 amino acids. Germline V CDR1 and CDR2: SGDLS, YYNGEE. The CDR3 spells CASSVASSSSYEQYF. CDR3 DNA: TGTGCCAGCAGCGTAGCTTCCTCCAGCTCCTACGAGCAGTACTTC.

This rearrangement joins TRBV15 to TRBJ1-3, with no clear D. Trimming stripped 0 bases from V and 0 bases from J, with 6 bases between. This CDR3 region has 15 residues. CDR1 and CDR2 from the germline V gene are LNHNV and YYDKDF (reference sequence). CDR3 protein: CATSRDPSSGNTIYF. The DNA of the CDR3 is TGTGCCACCAGCAGAGATCCCAGCTCTGGAAACACCATATATTTT. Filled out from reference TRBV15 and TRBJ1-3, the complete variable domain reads DAMVIQNPRYQVTQFGKPVTLSCSQTLNHNVMYWYQQKSSQAPKLLFHYYDKDFNNEADTPDNFQSRRPNTSFCFLDIRSPGLGDTAMYLCATSRDPSSGNTIYFGEGSWLTVV.

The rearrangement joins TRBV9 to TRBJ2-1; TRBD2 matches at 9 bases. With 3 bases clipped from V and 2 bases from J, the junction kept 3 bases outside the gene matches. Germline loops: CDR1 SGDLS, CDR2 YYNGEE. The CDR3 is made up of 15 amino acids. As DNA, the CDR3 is TGTGCCAGCAGCGATAGCGGGGGTACCTACAATGAGCAGTTCTTC. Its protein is CASSDSGGTYNEQFF.

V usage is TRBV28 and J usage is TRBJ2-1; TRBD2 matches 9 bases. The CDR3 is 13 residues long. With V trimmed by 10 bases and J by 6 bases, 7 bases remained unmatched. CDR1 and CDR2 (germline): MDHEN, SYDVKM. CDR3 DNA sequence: TGTGCCACCCAGCGGGGGGTTGGCAATGAGCAGTTCTTC. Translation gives CATQRGVGNEQFF.

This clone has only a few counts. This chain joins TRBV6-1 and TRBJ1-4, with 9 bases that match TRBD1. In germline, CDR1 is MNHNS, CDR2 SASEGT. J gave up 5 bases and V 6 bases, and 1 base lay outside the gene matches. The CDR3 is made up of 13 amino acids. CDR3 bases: TGTGCCAGCAGGGACAGGGGAAATGAAAAACTGTTTTTT. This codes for CASRDRGNEKLFF.

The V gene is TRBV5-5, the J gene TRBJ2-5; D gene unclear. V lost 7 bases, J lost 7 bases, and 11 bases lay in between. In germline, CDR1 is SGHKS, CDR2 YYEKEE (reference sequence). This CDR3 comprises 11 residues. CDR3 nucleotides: TGTGCCAGCTTCCCCAAGAGGACCCAGTACTTC. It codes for CASFPKRTQYF.

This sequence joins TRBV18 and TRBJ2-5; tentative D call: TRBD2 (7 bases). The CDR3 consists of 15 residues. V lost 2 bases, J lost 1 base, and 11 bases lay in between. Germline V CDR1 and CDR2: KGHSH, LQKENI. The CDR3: CASSPGRGGQETQYF. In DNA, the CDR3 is TGTGCCAGCTCACCAGGAAGGGGGGGCCAAGAGACCCAGTACTTC.

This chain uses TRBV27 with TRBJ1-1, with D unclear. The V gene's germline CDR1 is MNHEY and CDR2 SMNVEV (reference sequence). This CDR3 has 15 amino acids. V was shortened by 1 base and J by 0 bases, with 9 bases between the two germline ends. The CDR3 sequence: CASSLWAGMNTEAFF. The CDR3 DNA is TGTGCCAGCAGTTTATGGGCAGGCATGAACACTGAAGCTTTCTTT.

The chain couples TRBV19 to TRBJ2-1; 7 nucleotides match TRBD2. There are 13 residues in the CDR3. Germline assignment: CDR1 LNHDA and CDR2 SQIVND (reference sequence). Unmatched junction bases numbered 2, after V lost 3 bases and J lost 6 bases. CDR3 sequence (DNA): TGTGCCAGTAGTATGGTAGCGGGCAATGAGCAGTTCTTC. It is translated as CASSMVAGNEQFF. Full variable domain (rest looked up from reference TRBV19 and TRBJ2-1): DGGITQSPKYLFRKEGQNVTLSCEQNLNHDAMYWYRQDPGQGLRLIYYSQIVNDFQKGDIAEGYSVSREKKESFPLTVTSAQKNPTAFYLCASSMVAGNEQFFGPGTRLTVL.

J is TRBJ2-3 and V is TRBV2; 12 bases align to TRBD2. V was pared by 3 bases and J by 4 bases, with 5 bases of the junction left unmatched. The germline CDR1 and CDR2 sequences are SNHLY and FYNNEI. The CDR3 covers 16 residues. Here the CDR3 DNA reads TGTGCCAGCAGTGAGGGGCTAGCGGGGGGGGCAGATACGCAGTATTTT. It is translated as CASSEGLAGGADTQYF.

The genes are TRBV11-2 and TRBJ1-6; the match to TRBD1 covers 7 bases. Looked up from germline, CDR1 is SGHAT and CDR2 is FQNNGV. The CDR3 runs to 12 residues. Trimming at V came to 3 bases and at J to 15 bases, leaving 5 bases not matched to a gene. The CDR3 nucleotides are TGTGCCAGCAGCTTGCAGGGGGTTAGCCTCCACTTT. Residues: CASSLQGVSLHF.

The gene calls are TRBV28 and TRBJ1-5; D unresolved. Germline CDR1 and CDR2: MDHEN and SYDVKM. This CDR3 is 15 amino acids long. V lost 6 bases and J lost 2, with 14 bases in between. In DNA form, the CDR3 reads TGTGCCAGCAGATCCGGTCCTCGGGGCAATCAGCCCCAGCATTTT. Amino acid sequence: CASRSGPRGNQPQHF.